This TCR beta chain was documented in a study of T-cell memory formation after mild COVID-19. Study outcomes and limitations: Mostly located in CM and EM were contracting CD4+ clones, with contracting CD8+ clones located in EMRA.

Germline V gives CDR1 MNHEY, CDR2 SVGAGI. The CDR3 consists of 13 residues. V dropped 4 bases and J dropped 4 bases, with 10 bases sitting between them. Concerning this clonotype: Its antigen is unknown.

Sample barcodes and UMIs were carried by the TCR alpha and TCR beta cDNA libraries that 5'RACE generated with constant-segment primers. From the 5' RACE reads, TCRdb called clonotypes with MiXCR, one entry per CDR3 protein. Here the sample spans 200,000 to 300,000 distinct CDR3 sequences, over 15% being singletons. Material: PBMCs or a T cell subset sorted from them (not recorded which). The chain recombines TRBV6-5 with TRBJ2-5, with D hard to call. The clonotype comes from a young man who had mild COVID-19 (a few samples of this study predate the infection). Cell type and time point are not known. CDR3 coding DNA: TGTGCCAGCAGTTCTCTAACGGGAGAGACCCAGTACTTC. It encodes CASSSLTGETQYF.